The 10 T cell receptor beta chains presented below share a single source sample, sequenced in a study of graft-versus-host responses after intestinal transplantation. These receptors have no identified antigens. The repertoire was sequenced with immunoSEQ multiplex PCR; TCRdb's copy has only in-frame clones and lacks some. This sample has roughly 110,000 clones; more than 80% occur once, and the top ten carry roughly 0.23%. Source: unstimulated CD4+ T cells sorted from spleen or lymph node cells, taken before transplant. Receptors originate from a human donor who was the organ donor for an intestinal transplant.

This chain uses TRBV6-6 with TRBJ2-7; D may match TRBD1 or TRBD2 (6 bases each). The CDR3 has 14 amino acids. Germline V CDR1 and CDR2: MNHNY, SVGAGI (reference sequence). With 6 bases removed from V and 2 bases from J, the gap between germline ends came to 14 bases. The CDR3 coding sequence is TGTGCCAGCAGCGGACTAAGGACAGCCTACGAGCAGTACTTC. It translates to CASSGLRTAYEQYF.

The chain joins TRBV7-8 to TRBJ2-7, with 10 nucleotides matching TRBD1. Looked up from germline, CDR1 is SGHVS and CDR2 is FQNEAQ. With V trimmed by 5 bases and J by 6 bases, 7 bases remained unmatched. This CDR3 comprises 14 residues. The CDR3 sequence is CASSARDRGSEQYF. CDR3 nucleotide sequence: TGTGCCAGCAGCGCCCGGGACAGGGGTAGCGAGCAGTACTTC.

The gene calls are TRBV20-1 and TRBJ1-1, with D possibly TRBD1 on 5 matching bases. V was shortened by 5 bases and J by 10 bases, with 11 bases between the two germline ends. Germline V gene sequence: CDR1 DFQATT, CDR2 SNEGSKA (reference sequence). The CDR3 consists of 10 residues. DNA for the CDR3: TGCAGTGCTGAGGGGAGGGGAGCTTTCTTT. The encoded protein is CSAEGRGAFF.

The chain is built from TRBV27 and TRBJ2-5; tentatively, D is TRBD1 (6 bases). V was cut by 2 bases and J by 5 bases, with 12 bases left in between. Germline loops: CDR1 MNHEY, CDR2 SMNVEV (reference sequence). The CDR3 runs to 14 residues. CDR3: CASSLRGGGETQYF. The CDR3 coding sequence is TGTGCCAGCAGTTTACGAGGGGGTGGGGAGACCCAGTACTTC.

The chain couples TRBV7-2 to TRBJ2-3, with no clear D. V was cut by 3 bases and J by 2 bases, with 12 bases left in between. The germline V gene encodes CDR1 SGHTA and CDR2 FQGNSA. This CDR3 has 15 amino acids. In DNA form, the CDR3 reads TGTGCCAGCAGCTTTTCGATTGGCCACACAGATACGCAGTATTTT. The encoded protein is CASSFSIGHTDTQYF. The variable domain in full, completed from reference TRBV7-2 and TRBJ2-3, reads GAGVSQSPSNKVTEKGKDVELRCDPISGHTALYWYRQSLGQGLEFLIYFQGNSAPDKSGLPSDRFSAERTGGSVSTLTIQRTQQEDSAVYLCASSFSIGHTDTQYFGPGTRLTVL.

V is TRBV9 and J is TRBJ2-2; 9 positions match TRBD2. Germline V gene data show CDR1 as SGDLS and CDR2 as YYNGEE. With V trimmed by 4 bases and J by 2 bases, 6 bases remained unmatched. This CDR3 has 16 residues. The CDR3 coding sequence is TGTGCCAGCAGCTGGAGACTAGCGGTTAACACCGGGGAGCTGTTTTTT. Residues: CASSWRLAVNTGELFF.

J is TRBJ2-4 and V is TRBV19; 11 nucleotides align to TRBD2. V trimming: 4 bases; J trimming: 6 bases; junction bases outside the gene matches: 2. The CDR3 spans 14 residues. CDR1 and CDR2 (germline): LNHDA, SQIVND (reference sequence). For the CDR3, the DNA is TGTGCCAGTAGTACCGGGACTAGCGGAAACATTCAGTACTTC. Protein sequence: CASSTGTSGNIQYF.

The chain employs TRBV5-7 and TRBJ1-1; TRBD1 is a possible D gene (5 bases). TRBV5-7 is recorded as an ORF, its role being uncertain. V was trimmed by 6 bases and J by 1 base, leaving 10 bases between them. This CDR3 has 13 residues. The CDR3 DNA reads as TGTGCCAGCACCGGGGGGGAGAACACTGAAGCTTTCTTT. Protein product: CASTGGENTEAFF.

The V call is TRBV4-3, the J call TRBJ2-3; possible D gene TRBD2, 6 bases. Germline V gene data show CDR1 as LGHNA and CDR2 as YSLEER. The CDR3 is 19 residues long. The ends were cut back, 0 bases at V and 2 bases at J, with 21 bases in the middle. CDR3 in amino acids: CASSQDTINRGKTTDTQYF. CDR3 nucleotides: TGCGCCAGCAGCCAAGACACCATCAATCGGGGGAAGACCACAGATACGCAGTATTTT.

The rearrangement links TRBV6-1 to TRBJ2-7; the match to TRBD2 covers 7 bases. CDR1 and CDR2 (germline): MNHNS, SASEGT. The CDR3 runs to 15 residues. The V and J ends lost 1 base and 4 bases, in that order; junction bases with no gene match: 7. DNA for the CDR3: TGTGCCAGCAGTGAAGATGGCGGGAGCGGGTACGAGCAGTACTTC. Translating gives CASSEDGGSGYEQYF.